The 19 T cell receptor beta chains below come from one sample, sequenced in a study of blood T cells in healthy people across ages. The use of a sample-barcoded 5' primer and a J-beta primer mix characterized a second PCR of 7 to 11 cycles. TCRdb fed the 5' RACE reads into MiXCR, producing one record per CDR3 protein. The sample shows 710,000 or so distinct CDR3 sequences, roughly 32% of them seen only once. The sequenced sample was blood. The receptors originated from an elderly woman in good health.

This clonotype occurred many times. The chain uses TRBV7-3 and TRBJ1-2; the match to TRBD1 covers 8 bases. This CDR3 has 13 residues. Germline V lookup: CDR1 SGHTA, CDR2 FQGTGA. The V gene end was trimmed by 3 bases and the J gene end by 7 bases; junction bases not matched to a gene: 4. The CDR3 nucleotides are TGTGCCAGCAGCTTCGGACAGGGAGGTGGCTACACCTTC. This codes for CASSFGQGGGYTF.

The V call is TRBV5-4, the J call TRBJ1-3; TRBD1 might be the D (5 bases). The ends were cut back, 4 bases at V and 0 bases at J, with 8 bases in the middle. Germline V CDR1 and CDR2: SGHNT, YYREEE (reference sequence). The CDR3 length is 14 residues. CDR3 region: CASSRRDSGNTIYF. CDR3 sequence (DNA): TGTGCCAGCAGCCGCAGGGACTCTGGAAACACCATATATTTT.

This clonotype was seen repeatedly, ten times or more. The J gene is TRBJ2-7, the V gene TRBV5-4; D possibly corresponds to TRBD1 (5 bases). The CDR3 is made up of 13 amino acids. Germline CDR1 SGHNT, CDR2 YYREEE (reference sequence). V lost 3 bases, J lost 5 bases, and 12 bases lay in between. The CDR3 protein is CASSSQGEDEQYF. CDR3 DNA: TGTGCCAGCAGCTCCCAGGGTGAGGACGAGCAGTACTTC.

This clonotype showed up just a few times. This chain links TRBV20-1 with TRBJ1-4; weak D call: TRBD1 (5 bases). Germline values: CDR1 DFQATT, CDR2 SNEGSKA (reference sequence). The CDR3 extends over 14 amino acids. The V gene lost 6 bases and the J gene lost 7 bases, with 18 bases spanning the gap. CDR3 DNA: TGCAGTGCCTTCGGGGGAGGGTCTTCTGAAAAACTGTTTTTT. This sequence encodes CSAFGGGSSEKLFF.

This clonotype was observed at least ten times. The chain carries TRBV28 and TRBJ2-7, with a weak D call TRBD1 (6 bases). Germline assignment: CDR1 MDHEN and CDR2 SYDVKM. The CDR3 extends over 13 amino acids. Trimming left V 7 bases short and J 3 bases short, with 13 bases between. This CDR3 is CASMAGDNYEQYF. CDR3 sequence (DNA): TGTGCCAGCATGGCAGGGGATAACTACGAGCAGTACTTC.

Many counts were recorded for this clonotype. CDR3 region: CASSVTGTPNYGYTF. CDR3 bases: TGTGCCAGCAGCGTGACAGGGACACCTAACTATGGCTACACCTTC. This chain connects TRBV9 to TRBJ1-2; 7 bases line up with TRBD1. Germline V gene lookup returns CDR1 SGDLS and CDR2 YYNGEE. Trimming cost V 2 bases and J 0 bases; bases outside gene matches: 4. The CDR3 runs to 15 residues.

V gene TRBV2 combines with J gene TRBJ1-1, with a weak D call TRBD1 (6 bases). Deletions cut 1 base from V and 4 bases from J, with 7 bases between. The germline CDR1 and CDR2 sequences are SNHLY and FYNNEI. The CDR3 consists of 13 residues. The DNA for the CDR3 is TGTGCCAGCAGTGAAGGGACAGTCACTGAAGCTTTCTTT. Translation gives CASSEGTVTEAFF.

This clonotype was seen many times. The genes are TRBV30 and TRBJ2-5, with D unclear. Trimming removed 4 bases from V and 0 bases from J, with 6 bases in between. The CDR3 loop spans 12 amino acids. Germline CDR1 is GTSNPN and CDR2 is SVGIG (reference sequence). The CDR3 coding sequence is TGTGCCTGGAATCGCTACCAAGAGACCCAGTACTTC. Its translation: CAWNRYQETQYF.

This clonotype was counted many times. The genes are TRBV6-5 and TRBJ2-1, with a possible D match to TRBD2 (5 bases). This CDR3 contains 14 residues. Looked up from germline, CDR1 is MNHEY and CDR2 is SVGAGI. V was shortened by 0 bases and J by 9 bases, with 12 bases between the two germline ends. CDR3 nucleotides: TGTGCCAGCAGTTACTCGAGGGCTAGCCCTGAGCAGTTCTTC. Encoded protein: CASSYSRASPEQFF.

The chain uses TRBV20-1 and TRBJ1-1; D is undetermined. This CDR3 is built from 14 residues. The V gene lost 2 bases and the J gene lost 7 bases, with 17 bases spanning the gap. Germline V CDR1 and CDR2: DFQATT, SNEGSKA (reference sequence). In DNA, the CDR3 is TGCAGTGCTAGACAAAGCGCGGCTACCCGTGAAGCTTTCTTT. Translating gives CSARQSAATREAFF.

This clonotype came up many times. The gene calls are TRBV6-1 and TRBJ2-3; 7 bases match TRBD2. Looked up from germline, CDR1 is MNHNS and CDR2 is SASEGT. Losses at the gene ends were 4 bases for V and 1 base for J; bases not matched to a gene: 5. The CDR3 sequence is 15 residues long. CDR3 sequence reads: CASSVPGGRTDTQYF. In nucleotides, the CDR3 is TGTGCCAGCAGTGTCCCGGGGGGACGCACAGATACGCAGTATTTT.

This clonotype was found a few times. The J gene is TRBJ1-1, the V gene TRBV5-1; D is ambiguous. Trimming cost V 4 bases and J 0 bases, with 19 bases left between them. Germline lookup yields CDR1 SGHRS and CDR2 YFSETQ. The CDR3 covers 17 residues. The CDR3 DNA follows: TGCGCCAGCAGCCCGGCTTACGATAGAATCATGAACACTGAAGCTTTCTTT. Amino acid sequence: CASSPAYDRIMNTEAFF.

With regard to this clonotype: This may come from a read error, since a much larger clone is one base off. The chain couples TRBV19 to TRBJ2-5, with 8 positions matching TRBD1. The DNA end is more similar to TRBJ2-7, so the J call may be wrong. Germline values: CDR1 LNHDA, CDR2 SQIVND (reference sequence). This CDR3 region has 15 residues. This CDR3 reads CASSEGDRRVCEQYF. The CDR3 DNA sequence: TGTGCCAGTAGTGAGGGGGACAGGCGAGTATGCGAGCAGTACTTC.

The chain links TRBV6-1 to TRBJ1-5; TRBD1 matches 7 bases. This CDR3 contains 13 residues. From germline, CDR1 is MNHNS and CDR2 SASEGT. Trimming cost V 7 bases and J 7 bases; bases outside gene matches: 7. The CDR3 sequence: CASTPAGGQPQHF. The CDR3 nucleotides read TGTGCCAGCACCCCGGCAGGGGGGCAGCCCCAGCATTTT.

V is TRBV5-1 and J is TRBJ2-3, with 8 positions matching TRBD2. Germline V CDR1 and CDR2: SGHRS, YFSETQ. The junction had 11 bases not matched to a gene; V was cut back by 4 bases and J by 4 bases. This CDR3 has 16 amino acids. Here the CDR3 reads CASSQDGLANSDTQYF. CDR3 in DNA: TGCGCCAGCAGCCAAGACGGACTAGCCAATTCAGATACGCAGTATTTT. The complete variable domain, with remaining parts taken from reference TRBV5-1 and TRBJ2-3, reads KAGVTQTPRYLIKTRGQQVTLSCSPISGHRSVSWYQQTPGQGLQFLFEYFSETQRNKGNFPGRFSGRQFSNSRSEMNVSTLELGDSALYLCASSQDGLANSDTQYFGPGTRLTVL.

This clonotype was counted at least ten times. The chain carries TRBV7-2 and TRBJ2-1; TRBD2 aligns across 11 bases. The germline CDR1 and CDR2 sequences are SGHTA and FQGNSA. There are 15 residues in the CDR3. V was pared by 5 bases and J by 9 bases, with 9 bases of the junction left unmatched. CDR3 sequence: CASSVSGGANLEQFF. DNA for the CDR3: TGTGCCAGCAGCGTTAGCGGGGGGGCCAATCTTGAGCAGTTCTTC.

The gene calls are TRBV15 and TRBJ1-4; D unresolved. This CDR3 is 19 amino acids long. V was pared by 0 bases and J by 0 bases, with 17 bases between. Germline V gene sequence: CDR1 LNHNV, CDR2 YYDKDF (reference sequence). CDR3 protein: CATSREGRRKFATNEKLFF. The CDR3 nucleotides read TGTGCCACCAGCAGAGAAGGCCGCCGTAAGTTTGCAACTAATGAAAAACTGTTTTTT.

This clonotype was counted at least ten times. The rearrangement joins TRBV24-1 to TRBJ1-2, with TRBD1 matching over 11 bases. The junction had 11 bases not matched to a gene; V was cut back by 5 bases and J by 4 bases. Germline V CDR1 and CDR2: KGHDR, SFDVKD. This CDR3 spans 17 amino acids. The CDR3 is CATSGTRTGGLGYGYTF. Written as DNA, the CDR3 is TGTGCCACCAGTGGTACTCGGACAGGGGGCTTAGGCTATGGCTACACCTTC.

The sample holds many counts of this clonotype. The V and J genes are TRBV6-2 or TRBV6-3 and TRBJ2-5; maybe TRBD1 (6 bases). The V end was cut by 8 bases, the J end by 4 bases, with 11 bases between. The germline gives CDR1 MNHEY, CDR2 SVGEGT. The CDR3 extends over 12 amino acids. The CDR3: CASRDIRETQYF. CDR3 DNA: TGTGCCAGCCGGGACATCAGAGAGACCCAGTACTTC.